This T cell receptor (beta chain) was retrieved from a study of identical twins. The study, taken as a whole, reports: Recombination models fit unrelated individuals' TCR alpha sharing but underestimated twins'.

Concerning this clonotype: Antigen: not known.

V was cut by 3 bases and J by 6 bases, with 17 bases left in between. Per germline, CDR1 SGHRS and CDR2 YFSETQ. The CDR3 consists of 15 residues. Unique molecular identifiers were present on the cDNA, which also gained a universal primer site by template switching. TCRdb re-called the 5' RACE reads with MiXCR, one entry per CDR3 protein. The sample includes approximately 230,000 distinct CDR3 sequences, over 13% seen only once; the top ten take approximately 10%. The source material was memory (CD45RO+) T cells sorted from blood. The V gene is TRBV5-1, the J gene TRBJ2-3; D is perhaps TRBD1 or TRBD2 (5 bases each). The origin of this receptor is a woman aged 18-35 years in good health. The CDR3 loop is CASSSSGAETDTQYF. The CDR3 region has the DNA TGCGCCAGCAGCTCGTCCGGGGCCGAAACGGATACGCAGTATTTT.